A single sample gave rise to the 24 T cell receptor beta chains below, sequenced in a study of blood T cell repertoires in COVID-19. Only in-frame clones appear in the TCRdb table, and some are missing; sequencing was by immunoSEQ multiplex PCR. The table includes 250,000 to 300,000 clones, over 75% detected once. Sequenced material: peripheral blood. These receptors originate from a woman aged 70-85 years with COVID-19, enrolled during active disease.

CDR3 DNA sequence: TGTGCCAGCAGTGGAGGACAGGGCAATCAGCCCCAGCATTTT. It translates to CASSGGQGNQPQHF. This chain uses TRBV2 with TRBJ1-5, with 7 bases matching TRBD1. V shed 4 bases and J 2 bases; nucleotides not matched to a gene: 2. CDR3 size: 14 residues. The germline gives CDR1 SNHLY, CDR2 FYNNEI.

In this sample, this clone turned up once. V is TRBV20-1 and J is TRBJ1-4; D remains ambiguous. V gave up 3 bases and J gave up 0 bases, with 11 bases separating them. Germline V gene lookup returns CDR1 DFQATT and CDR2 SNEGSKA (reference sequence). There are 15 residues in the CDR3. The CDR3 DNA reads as TGCAGTGCTAGTCTCCTCGGTGCAACTAATGAAAAACTGTTTTTT. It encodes CSASLLGATNEKLFF.

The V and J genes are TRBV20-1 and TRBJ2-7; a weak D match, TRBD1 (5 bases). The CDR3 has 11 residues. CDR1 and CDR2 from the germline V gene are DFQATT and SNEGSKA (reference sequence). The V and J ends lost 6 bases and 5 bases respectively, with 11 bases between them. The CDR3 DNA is TGCAGTGCACCCCAGGGCGACGAGCAGTACTTC. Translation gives CSAPQGDEQYF.

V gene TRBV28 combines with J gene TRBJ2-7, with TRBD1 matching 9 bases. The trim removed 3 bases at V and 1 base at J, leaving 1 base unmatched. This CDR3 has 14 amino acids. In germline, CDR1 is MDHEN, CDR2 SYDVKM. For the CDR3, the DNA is TGTGCCAGCAGTTTGACAGGGGGTTCCTACGAGCAGTACTTC. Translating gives CASSLTGGSYEQYF.

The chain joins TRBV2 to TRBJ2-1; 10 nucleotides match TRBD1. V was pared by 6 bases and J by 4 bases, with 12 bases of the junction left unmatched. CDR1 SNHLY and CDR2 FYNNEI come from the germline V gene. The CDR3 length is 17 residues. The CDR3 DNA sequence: TGTGCCAGCAGGGCCGGGACAGGGGAGGCGATATACAATGAGCAGTTCTTC. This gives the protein CASRAGTGEAIYNEQFF.

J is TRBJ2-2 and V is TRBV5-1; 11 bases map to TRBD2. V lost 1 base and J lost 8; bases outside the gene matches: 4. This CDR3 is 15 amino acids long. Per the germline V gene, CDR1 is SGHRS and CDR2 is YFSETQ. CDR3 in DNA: TGCGCCAGCAGCTTGACTAGCGGGAGCAGGGGGGAGCTGTTTTTT. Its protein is CASSLTSGSRGELFF. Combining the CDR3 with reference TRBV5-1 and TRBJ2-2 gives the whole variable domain KAGVTQTPRYLIKTRGQQVTLSCSPISGHRSVSWYQQTPGQGLQFLFEYFSETQRNKGNFPGRFSGRQFSNSRSEMNVSTLELGDSALYLCASSLTSGSRGELFFGEGSRLTVL.

The CDR3 coding sequence is TGTGCCAGCAGCCCAACCCAGGGAACTTACAATGAGCAGTTCTTC. Translation: CASSPTQGTYNEQFF. The chain links TRBV9 to TRBJ2-1, with D tentatively TRBD1 (5 bases). CDR1 SGDLS and CDR2 YYNGEE come from the germline V gene. The V and J ends lost 4 bases and 4 bases respectively, with 15 bases between them. The CDR3 covers 15 residues. Based on the CDR3 plus reference TRBV9 and TRBJ2-1, the full variable domain is DSGVTQTPKHLITATGQRVTLRCSPRSGDLSVYWYQQSLDQGLQFLIQYYNGEERAKGNILERFSAQQFPDLHSELNLSSLELGDSALYFCASSPTQGTYNEQFFGPGTRLTVL.

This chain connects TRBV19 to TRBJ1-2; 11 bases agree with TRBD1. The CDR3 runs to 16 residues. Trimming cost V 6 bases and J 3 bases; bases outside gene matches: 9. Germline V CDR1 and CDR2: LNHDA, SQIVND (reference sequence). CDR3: CASSHLEGQGDYGYTF. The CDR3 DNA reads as TGTGCCAGTAGCCACCTTGAGGGACAGGGGGACTATGGCTACACCTTC.

The CDR3 loop is CASSLEQGRISEQFF. DNA of the CDR3: TGTGCCAGCAGCTTAGAACAGGGTAGGATTAGCGAGCAGTTCTTC. The chain uses TRBV7-2 and TRBJ2-1, with a weak D call TRBD1 (6 bases). CDR1 is SGHTA, CDR2 FQGNSA, per germline. The V and J ends lost 1 base and 10 bases respectively, with 17 bases between them. The CDR3 runs to 15 residues.

CDR3 loop: CASSLSYEQYF. DNA for the CDR3: TGTGCCAGCAGCCTATCCTACGAGCAGTACTTC. The V and J genes are TRBV3-1 (or the pseudogene TRBV3-2) and TRBJ2-7; D gene unclear. Trimming took 4 bases from V and 1 from J, leaving 2 bases between them. Germline CDR1 is LGHDT and CDR2 is YNNKEL (reference sequence). The CDR3 covers 11 residues.

The CDR3 sequence is CASRMVRGTQYF. The DNA of the CDR3 is TGTGCCAGCAGAATGGTGCGGGGTACGCAGTATTTT. The chain links TRBV6-5 to TRBJ2-3; the D gene is possibly TRBD2 (6 bases). Trimming removed 6 bases from V and 8 bases from J, with 12 bases in between. The CDR3 is 12 residues long. Germline loops: CDR1 MNHEY, CDR2 SVGAGI.

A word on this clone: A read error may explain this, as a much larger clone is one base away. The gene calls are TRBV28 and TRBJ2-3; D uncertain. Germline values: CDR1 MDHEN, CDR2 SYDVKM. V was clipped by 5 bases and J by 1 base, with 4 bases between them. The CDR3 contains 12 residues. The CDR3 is CASSLRTDTQYF. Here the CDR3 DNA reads TGTGCCAGCAGTCTCCGCACAGATACGCAGTATTTT. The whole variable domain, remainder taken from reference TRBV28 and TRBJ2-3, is DVKVTQSSRYLVKRTGEKVFLECVQDMDHENMFWYRQDPGLGLRLIYFSYDVKMKEKGDIPEGYSVSREKKERFSLILESASTNQTSMYLCASSLRTDTQYFGPGTRLTVL.

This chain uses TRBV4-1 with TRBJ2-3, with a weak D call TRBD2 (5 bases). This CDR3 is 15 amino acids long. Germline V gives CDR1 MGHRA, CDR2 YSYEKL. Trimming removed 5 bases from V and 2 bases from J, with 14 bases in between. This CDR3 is CASSNKAADTDTQYF. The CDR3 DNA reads TGCGCCAGCAGCAACAAAGCGGCGGACACAGATACGCAGTATTTT.

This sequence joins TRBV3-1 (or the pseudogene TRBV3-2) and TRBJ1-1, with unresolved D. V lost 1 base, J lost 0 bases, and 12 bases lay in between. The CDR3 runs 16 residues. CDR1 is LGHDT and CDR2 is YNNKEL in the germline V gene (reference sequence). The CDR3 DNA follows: TGTGCCAGCAGCCAAGGCGGGCTGGGGATGAACACTGAAGCTTTCTTT. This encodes CASSQGGLGMNTEAFF.

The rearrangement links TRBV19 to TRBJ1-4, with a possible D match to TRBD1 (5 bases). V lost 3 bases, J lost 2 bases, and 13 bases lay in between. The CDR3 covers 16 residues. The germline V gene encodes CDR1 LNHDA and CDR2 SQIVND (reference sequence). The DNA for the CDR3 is TGTGCCAGTAGTATGAGACAGTCAACGACTAATGAAAAACTGTTTTTT. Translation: CASSMRQSTTNEKLFF.

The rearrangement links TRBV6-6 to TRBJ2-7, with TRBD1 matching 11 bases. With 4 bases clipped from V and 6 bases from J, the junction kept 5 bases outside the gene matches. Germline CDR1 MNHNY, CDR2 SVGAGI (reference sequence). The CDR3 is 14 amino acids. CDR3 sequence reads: CASSSTGQGVEQYF. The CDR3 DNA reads TGTGCCAGCAGTTCGACGGGACAGGGGGTCGAGCAGTACTTC.

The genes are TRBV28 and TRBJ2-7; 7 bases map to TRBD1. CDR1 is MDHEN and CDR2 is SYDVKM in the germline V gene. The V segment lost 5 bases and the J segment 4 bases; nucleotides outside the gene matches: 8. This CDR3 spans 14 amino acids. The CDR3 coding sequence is TGTGCCAGCAGTAAGACAGGGCCCATTTACGAGCAGTACTTC. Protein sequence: CASSKTGPIYEQYF.

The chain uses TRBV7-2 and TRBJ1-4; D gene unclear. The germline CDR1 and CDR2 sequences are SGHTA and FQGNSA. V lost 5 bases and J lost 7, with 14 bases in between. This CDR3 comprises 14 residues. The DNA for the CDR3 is TGTGCCAGCAGCCCTCCACCTACGGGTGAAAAACTGTTTTTT. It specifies CASSPPPTGEKLFF.

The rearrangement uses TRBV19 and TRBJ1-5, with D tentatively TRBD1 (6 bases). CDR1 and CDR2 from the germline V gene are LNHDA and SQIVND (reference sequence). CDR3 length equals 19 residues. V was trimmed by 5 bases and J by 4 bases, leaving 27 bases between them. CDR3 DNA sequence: TGTGCCAGTAGTCGAACTAAACTCACCGGGACACCCCTAAATCAGCCCCAGCATTTT. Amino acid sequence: CASSRTKLTGTPLNQPQHF. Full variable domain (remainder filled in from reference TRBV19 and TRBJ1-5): DGGITQSPKYLFRKEGQNVTLSCEQNLNHDAMYWYRQDPGQGLRLIYYSQIVNDFQKGDIAEGYSVSREKKESFPLTVTSAQKNPTAFYLCASSRTKLTGTPLNQPQHFGDGTRLSIL.

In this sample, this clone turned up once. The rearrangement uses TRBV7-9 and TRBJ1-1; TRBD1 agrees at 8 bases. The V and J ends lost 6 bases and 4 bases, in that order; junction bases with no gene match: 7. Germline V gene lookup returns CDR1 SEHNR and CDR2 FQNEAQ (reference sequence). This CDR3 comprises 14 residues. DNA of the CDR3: TGTGCCAGCAGACAAACAGGGGGTATCACTGAAGCTTTCTTT. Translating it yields CASRQTGGITEAFF.

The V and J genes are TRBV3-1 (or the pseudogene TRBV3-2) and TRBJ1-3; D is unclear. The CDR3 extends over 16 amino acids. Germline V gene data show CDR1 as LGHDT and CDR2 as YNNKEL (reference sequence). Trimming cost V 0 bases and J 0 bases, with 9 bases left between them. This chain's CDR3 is CASSQDRRDSGNTIYF. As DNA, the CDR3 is TGTGCCAGCAGCCAAGATAGGCGGGACTCTGGAAACACCATATATTTT.

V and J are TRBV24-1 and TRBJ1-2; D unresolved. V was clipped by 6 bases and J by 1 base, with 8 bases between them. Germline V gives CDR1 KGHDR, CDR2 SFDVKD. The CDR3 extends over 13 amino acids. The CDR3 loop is CATSRGINYGYTF. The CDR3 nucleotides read TGTGCCACCAGTCGGGGTATTAACTATGGCTACACCTTC.

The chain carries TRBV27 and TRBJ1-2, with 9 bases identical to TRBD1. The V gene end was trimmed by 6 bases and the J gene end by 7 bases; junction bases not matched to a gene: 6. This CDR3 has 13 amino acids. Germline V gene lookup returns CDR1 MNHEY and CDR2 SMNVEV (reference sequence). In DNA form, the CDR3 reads TGTGCCAGCAGGGGCCGGGACAGGGTTGGCTACACCTTC. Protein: CASRGRDRVGYTF.

As DNA, the CDR3 is TGCGCCAGCAGCCAAGACATTTCGGGAGGTGGGTACAATGAGCAGTTCTTC. Translation: CASSQDISGGGYNEQFF. J is TRBJ2-1 and V is TRBV4-3; 7 bases map to TRBD2. Trimming cost V 0 bases and J 4 bases; bases outside gene matches: 9. This CDR3 has 17 amino acids. CDR1 and CDR2 from the germline V gene are LGHNA and YSLEER.